This T cell receptor (beta chain) was sequenced during a study of T cells expressing NK-cell markers (dated by TCRdb to about 2020). Regarding the complete study: Seven to nine donors provided sorted CD3+CD56+NKG2C+, CD3+CD56+NKG2C- and CD3+CD56-NKG2C+ T-cell subsets, whose TCR beta-chain repertoires were profiled. Of the eight sequenced donors, seven were found to be HCMV-seropositive and one was found to be HCMV-seronegative. The study sequenced eight donors, all healthy volunteers chosen at random: three men and five women. Libraries were sequenced as 2 x 150 bp reads on Illumina HiSeq 2000/2500, MiSeq or NextSeq.

Including cysteine and phenylalanine, the CDR3 has 16 amino acids. No nucleotide data were recorded. The germline V gene (reference sequence) sets CDR1 to DFQATT and CDR2 to SNEGSKA. A commercial ELISA kit detecting HCMV-specific IgG in serum was used to determine HCMV serostatus. Ficoll density gradient centrifugation was used to isolate peripheral blood mononuclear cells from blood. On this clonotype itself: Its antigen is still unknown.

The run used an Illumina HiSeq 2000. TCR beta cDNA libraries were prepared using 5'RACE template switching, which introduced a universal primer site and unique molecular identifiers. cDNA synthesis was primed from the TCR beta constant segment, followed by two successive PCR amplification steps. The authors processed their data as follows. Reads were demultiplexed and grouped by UMI with MIGEC, and clonotypes were assembled and quantified with MiTCR. Only TCR cDNA sequences supported by at least two reads were kept to exclude erroneous sequences. The tcR package was used for downstream repertoire analysis, with clonotypes matched between fractions based on CDR3 nucleotide sequence plus V segment. VDJmatch was used to annotate antigen specificity against VDJdb, with one amino acid substitution in CDR3 allowed. Based on TCRdb reprocessing of the reads, there is one entry per CDR3 protein sequence, and DNA is missing. The V and J calls reflect TCRdb's pipeline rather than the authors' work. The sample table on file contains some 500,000 distinct CDR3 sequences. The biggest ten clones account for under 1.5% of the sample.

The research as a whole found: Those dominant clonotypes were again the most abundant among CD3+CD56-NKG2C+ cells in a handful of donors, at roughly 28.3-65%. Whether the expanded NKG2C-expressing T cell clones were specific for HCMV antigens was left unclear. In more than five donors, the dominant CD3+CD56+NKG2C+ clonotypes were found to rank among the top 10 CD8+ clonotypes and to make up about 1.0-7.0% of CD8+ T cells.

Material for sequencing was blood T cells: a sorted CD56 or NKG2C T cell subset, CD4+ or CD8+ T cells, or bulk PBMC T cells (not recorded which). This sequence was found in a woman between 45 and 65 years old in good health. Donor details come from another sample of the same person, matched by shared clones. The chain is assembled from TRBV20-1 and TRBJ2-1; as DNA is missing, the TRBD2 call by TCRdb cannot be tested. The CDR3 sequence is CSARDKGLSSYNEQFF.